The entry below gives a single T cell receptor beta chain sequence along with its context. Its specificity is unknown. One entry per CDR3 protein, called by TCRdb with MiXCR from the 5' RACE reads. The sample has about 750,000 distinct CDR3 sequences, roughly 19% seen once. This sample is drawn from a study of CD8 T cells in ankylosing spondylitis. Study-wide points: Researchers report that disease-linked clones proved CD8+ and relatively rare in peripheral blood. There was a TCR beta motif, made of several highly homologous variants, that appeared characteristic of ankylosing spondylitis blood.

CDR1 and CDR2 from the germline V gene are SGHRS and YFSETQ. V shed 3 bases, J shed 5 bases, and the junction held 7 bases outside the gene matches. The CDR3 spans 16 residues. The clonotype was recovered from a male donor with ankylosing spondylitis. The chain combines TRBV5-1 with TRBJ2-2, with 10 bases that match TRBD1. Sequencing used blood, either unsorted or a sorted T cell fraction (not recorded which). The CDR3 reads CASSSGDRGMTGELFF. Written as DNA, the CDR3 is TGCGCCAGCAGCTCAGGGGACAGGGGTATGACCGGGGAGCTGTTTTTT.